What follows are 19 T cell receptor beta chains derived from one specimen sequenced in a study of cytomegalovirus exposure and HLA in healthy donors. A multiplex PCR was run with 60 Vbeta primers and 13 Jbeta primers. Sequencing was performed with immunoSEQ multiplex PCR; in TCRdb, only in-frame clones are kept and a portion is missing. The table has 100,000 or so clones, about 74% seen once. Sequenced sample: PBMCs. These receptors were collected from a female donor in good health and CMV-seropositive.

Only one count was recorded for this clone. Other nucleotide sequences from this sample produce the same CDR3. Written as DNA, the CDR3 is TGTGCCAGCTCACCGAGGGGGAACGAGCAGTACTTC. Amino acids: CASSPRGNEQYF. This rearrangement joins TRBV18 to TRBJ2-7; tentatively, D is TRBD1 (6 bases). The V gene's germline CDR1 is KGHSH and CDR2 LQKENI. The length of the CDR3 is 12 residues. V was cut by 3 bases and J by 5 bases, with 8 bases left in between.

CDR3 nucleotide sequence: TGTGCCAGCAGCCAGACCGGGACTAGCGGGAGCAATGAGCAGTTCTTC. Protein: CASSQTGTSGSNEQFF. The gene calls are TRBV6-6 and TRBJ2-1, with 14 bases matching TRBD2. The CDR3 covers 16 residues. With 6 bases clipped from V and 6 bases from J, the junction kept 7 bases outside the gene matches. Germline V CDR1 and CDR2: MNHNY, SVGAGI (reference sequence).

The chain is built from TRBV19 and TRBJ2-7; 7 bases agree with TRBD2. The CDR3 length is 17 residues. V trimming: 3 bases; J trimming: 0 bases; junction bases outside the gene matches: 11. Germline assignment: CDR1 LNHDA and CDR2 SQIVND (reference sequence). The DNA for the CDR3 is TGTGCCAGTAGTATCGAAGGGCGGGGGAGTTCCTCCTACGAGCAGTACTTC. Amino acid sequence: CASSIEGRGSSSYEQYF. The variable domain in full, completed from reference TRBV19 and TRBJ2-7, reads DGGITQSPKYLFRKEGQNVTLSCEQNLNHDAMYWYRQDPGQGLRLIYYSQIVNDFQKGDIAEGYSVSREKKESFPLTVTSAQKNPTAFYLCASSIEGRGSSSYEQYFGPGTRLTVT.

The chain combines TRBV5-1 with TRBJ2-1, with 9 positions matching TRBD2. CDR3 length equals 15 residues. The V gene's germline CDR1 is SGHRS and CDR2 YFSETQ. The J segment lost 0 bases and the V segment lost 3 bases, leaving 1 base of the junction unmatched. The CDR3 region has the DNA TGCGCCAGCAGCTCAGCGGGGGGCTCCTACAATGAGCAGTTCTTC. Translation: CASSSAGGSYNEQFF. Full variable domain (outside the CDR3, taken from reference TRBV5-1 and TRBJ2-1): KAGVTQTPRYLIKTRGQQVTLSCSPISGHRSVSWYQQTPGQGLQFLFEYFSETQRNKGNFPGRFSGRQFSNSRSEMNVSTLELGDSALYLCASSSAGGSYNEQFFGPGTRLTVL.

The CDR3 sequence is CASSLVLAGGPGETQYF. The CDR3 DNA reads as TGCGCCAGCAGCTTGGTCCTAGCGGGAGGGCCAGGGGAGACCCAGTACTTC. V gene TRBV5-1 combines with J gene TRBJ2-5, with TRBD2 identical over 12 bases. The J segment lost 5 bases and the V segment lost 0 bases, leaving 8 bases of the junction unmatched. The CDR3 runs 17 residues. Germline loops: CDR1 SGHRS, CDR2 YFSETQ.

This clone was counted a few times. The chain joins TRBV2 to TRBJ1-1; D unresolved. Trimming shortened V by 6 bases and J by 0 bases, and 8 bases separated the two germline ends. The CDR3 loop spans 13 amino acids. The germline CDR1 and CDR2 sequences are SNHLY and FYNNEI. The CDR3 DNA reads TGTGCCAGCAGAGCAAATATGAACACTGAAGCTTTCTTT. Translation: CASRANMNTEAFF.

DNA of the CDR3: TGCGCCAGCAGCCAGGGACTAGCGGGCGGTGGCACAGATACGCAGTATTTT. Its protein is CASSQGLAGGGTDTQYF. V usage is TRBV5-1 and J usage is TRBJ2-3, with 12 positions matching TRBD2. The CDR3 totals 17 residues. With V trimmed by 4 bases and J by 1 base, 7 bases remained unmatched. Germline CDR1 and CDR2: SGHRS and YFSETQ.

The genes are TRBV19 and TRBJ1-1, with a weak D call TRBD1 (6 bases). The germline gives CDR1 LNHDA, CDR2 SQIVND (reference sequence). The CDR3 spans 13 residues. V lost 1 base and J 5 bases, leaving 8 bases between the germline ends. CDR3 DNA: TGTGCCAGTAGTATAGGGCAGGGGACTGAAGCTTTCTTT. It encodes CASSIGQGTEAFF.

In DNA, the CDR3 is TGCGCCAGCAGCGCGACGGGACAGGGTTATGGCTACACCTTC. Encoded protein: CASSATGQGYGYTF. This chain uses TRBV5-1 with TRBJ1-2, with 9 bases lining up with TRBD1. V was clipped by 4 bases and J by 5 bases; unmatched bases: 6. CDR3 size: 14 residues. Looked up from germline, CDR1 is SGHRS and CDR2 is YFSETQ.

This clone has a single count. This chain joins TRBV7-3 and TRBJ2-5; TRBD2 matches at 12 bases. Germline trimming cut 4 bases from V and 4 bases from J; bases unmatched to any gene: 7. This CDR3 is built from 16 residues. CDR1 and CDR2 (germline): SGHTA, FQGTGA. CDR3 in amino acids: CASSSSGGANRETQYF. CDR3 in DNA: TGTGCCAGCAGCTCTAGCGGGGGGGCCAATCGAGAGACCCAGTACTTC.

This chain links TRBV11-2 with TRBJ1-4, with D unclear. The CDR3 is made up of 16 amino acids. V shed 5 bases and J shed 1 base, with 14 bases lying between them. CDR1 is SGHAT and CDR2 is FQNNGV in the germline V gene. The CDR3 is CASSLGEAGTNEKLFF. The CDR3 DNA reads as TGTGCCAGCAGCCTCGGGGAGGCGGGAACTAATGAAAAACTGTTTTTT.

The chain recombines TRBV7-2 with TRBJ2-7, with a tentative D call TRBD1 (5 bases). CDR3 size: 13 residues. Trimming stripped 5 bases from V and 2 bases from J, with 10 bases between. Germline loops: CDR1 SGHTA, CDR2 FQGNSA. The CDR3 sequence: CASSHRNTYEQYF. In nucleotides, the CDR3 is TGTGCCAGCAGCCACAGGAATACCTACGAGCAGTACTTC.

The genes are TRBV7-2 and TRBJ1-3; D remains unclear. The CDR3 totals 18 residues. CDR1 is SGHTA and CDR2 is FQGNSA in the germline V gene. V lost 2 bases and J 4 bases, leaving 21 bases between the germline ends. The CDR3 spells CASSLSLFGEYKGNTIYF. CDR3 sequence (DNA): TGTGCCAGCAGCTTAAGTTTATTCGGGGAGTATAAAGGAAACACCATATATTTT.

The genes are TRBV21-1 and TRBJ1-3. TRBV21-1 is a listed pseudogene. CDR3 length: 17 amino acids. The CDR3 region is CASSKDDTEGIGNTIYF. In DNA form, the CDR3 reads TGTGCCAGCAGCAAAGATGACACCGAGGGTATCGGAAACACCATATATTTT.

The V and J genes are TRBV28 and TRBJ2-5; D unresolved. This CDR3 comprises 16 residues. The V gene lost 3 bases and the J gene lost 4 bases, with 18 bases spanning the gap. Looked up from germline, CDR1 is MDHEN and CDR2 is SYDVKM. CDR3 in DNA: TGTGCCAGCAGTTTGGTTCTAGTTGGTTTGTTAGAGACCCAGTACTTC. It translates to CASSLVLVGLLETQYF.

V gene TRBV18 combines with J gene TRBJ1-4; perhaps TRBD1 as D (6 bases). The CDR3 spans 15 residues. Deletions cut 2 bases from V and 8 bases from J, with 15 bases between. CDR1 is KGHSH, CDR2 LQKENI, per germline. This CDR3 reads CASSPTGTTGEKLFF. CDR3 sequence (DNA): TGTGCCAGCTCACCAACAGGGACTACGGGGGAAAAACTGTTTTTT.

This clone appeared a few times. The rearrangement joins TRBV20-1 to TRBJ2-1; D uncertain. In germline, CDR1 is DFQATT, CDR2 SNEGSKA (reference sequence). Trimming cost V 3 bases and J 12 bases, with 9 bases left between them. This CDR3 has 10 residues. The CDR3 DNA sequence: TGCAGTGCTAGCTCGACTCGGCAGTTCTTC. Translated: CSASSTRQFF.

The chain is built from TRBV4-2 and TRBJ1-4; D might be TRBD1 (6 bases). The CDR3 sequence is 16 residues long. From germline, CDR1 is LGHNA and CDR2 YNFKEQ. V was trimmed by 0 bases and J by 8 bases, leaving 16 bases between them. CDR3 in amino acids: CASSQDHRGAKEKLFF. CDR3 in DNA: TGTGCCAGCAGCCAAGATCACCGGGGGGCGAAGGAAAAACTGTTTTTT.

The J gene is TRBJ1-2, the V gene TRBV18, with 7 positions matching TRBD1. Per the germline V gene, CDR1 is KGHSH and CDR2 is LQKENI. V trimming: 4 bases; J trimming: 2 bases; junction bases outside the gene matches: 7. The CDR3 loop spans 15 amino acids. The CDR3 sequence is CASSLTGDQNYGYTF. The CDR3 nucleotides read TGTGCCAGCTCACTAACAGGGGACCAAAACTATGGCTACACCTTC.